The next 18 T cell receptor beta chains were all read from a single sample in a study of regulatory T cells in long-lasting Graves disease listed by TCRdb under 2021. Libraries were constructed by multiplex PCR. Sequencing was performed on an Illumina HiSeq 4000. CDR3 regions were amplified by Arm-PCR with iRepertoire HTBI primers to construct TCR beta libraries. TCRdb reran the public reads through fastp at Q25 and MiXCR, keeping productive beta chains. Entries that share a CDR3 protein sequence are merged under the most common genes and DNA. The sample data list roughly 300,000 distinct CDR3 sequences, and around a fifth of these were observed just once. The ten top clones hold 29% of the sample. Taken with the paper, the label for time point translates to: persistent/refractory GD, antithyroid drugs over 5 years with positive TRAb. For both TCR sequencing and RNA sequencing, RNA was extracted from PBMCs in TRIzol.

Sample: peripheral blood mononuclear cells (PBMCs), taken when the disease was refractory, from a patient treated with antithyroid drugs. The receptors here all came from a female donor with Graves disease.

This clonotype was seen a few times. CDR3 DNA: TGTGCCAGCAGGCGCGACTCTACCGGGGAGCTGTTTTTT. Amino acids: CASRRDSTGELFF. The chain has TRBV27 and TRBJ2-2; D is uncertain. The germline V and J ends were trimmed by 6 bases and 5 bases, with 10 bases remaining between them. CDR1 and CDR2 from the germline V gene are MNHEY and SMNVEV (reference sequence). This CDR3 region has 13 residues.

This clonotype has a count of ten or more. The rearrangement joins TRBV11-2 to TRBJ2-5; 10 nucleotides line up with TRBD2. The CDR3 spans 15 residues. Germline CDR1 SGHAT, CDR2 FQNNGV. J gave up 1 base and V 5 bases, and 4 bases lay outside the gene matches. CDR3 DNA sequence: TGTGCCAGCAGCCAACAGCGGGGGGGCCAAGAGACCCAGTACTTC. This codes for CASSQQRGGQETQYF.

The chain carries TRBV27 and TRBJ2-3, with 14 bases aligning to TRBD2. V trimming: 1 base; J trimming: 8 bases; junction bases outside the gene matches: 8. The CDR3 length is 17 residues. The germline CDR1 and CDR2 sequences are MNHEY and SMNVEV (reference sequence). The CDR3 here is CASSLFGDGLAGGTQYF. The CDR3 bases are TGTGCCAGCAGTTTATTCGGGGACGGACTAGCGGGAGGTACGCAGTATTTT.

V and J are TRBV12-3 or TRBV12-4 and TRBJ2-7; 11 bases are a match to TRBD1. This CDR3 has 15 amino acids. Germline trimming cut 5 bases from V and 6 bases from J; bases unmatched to any gene: 9. The CDR3 nucleotides are TGTGCCAGCAGTCCGGGACAGGGGGTCCTGGGCGAGCAGTACTTC. Encoded protein: CASSPGQGVLGEQYF.

This clonotype has a count of ten or more. CDR3 DNA sequence: TGCAGTGCTAGAGCCTTTGTATCCACCCGTAATGAAAAACTGTTTTTT. It yields the protein CSARAFVSTRNEKLFF. The chain recombines TRBV20-1 with TRBJ1-4; D call uncertain. This CDR3 comprises 16 residues. Between the trimmed V and J ends, which lost 1 base and 4 bases, there was a span of 16 bases. Germline values: CDR1 DFQATT, CDR2 SNEGSKA (reference sequence).

This clonotype was seen ten or more times. The chain recombines TRBV12-5 with TRBJ1-2; TRBD1 aligns across 7 bases. The CDR3 totals 13 residues. Germline V CDR1 and CDR2: LGHNT, FRNRAP. V gave up 6 bases and J gave up 5 bases; unmatched junction bases: 6. Here the CDR3 reads CASGPRQGYGYTF. In nucleotides, the CDR3 is TGTGCTAGTGGCCCGAGACAGGGTTATGGCTACACCTTC.

This clonotype was observed a few times. This chain connects TRBV15 to TRBJ2-7; D gene uncertain. Between the trimmed V and J ends, which lost 4 bases and 4 bases, there was a span of 14 bases. Germline V gene sequence: CDR1 LNHNV, CDR2 YYDKDF (reference sequence). The CDR3 spans 14 residues. The CDR3 spells CATSISHSRYEQYF. In DNA, the CDR3 is TGTGCCACCAGCATTAGCCATAGTAGATACGAGCAGTACTTC.

Many counts were recorded for this clonotype. The chain has TRBV28 and TRBJ1-6, with 7 bases aligning to TRBD1. The CDR3 has 16 residues. J was trimmed by 9 bases and V by 3 bases; bases with no gene match: 11. Germline V CDR1 and CDR2: MDHEN, SYDVKM. CDR3 bases: TGTGCCAGCAGTTTCCCAGGACCGGGACAGATTTCACCCCTCCACTTT. Residues: CASSFPGPGQISPLHF.

The V and J genes are TRBV4-2 and TRBJ2-7; TRBD1 or TRBD2 may be the D gene (6 bases each). The germline V gene has CDR1 LGHNA and CDR2 YNFKEQ. With 3 bases removed from V and 0 bases from J, the gap between germline ends came to 15 bases. CDR3 size: 16 residues. The CDR3 DNA follows: TGTGCCAGCAGCCACCCACAGGGAGGAGGCTCCTACGAGCAGTACTTC. Translated, it gives CASSHPQGGGSYEQYF.

The gene calls are TRBV5-6 and TRBJ2-7; D unclear. The CDR3 contains 14 residues. The V end was cut by 3 bases, the J end by 2 bases, with 12 bases between. The germline V gene encodes CDR1 SGHDT and CDR2 YYEEEE. The CDR3 is CASSSTTAPYEQYF. CDR3 nucleotide sequence: TGTGCCAGCAGCTCCACTACCGCGCCCTACGAGCAGTACTTC.

The sample holds many counts of this clonotype. In nucleotides, the CDR3 is TGTGCCAGCCGCAGTACCAGGGGGCGCGAGTTTCGAGCTTTCTTT. This translates into CASRSTRGREFRAFF. This sequence joins TRBV27 and TRBJ1-1, with TRBD1 identical over 8 bases. This CDR3 is 15 amino acids long. Trimming took 8 bases from V and 10 from J; bases not matched to a gene: 18. CDR1 MNHEY and CDR2 SMNVEV come from the germline V gene (reference sequence).

In its sample, this clonotype was seen a few times. The chain uses TRBV5-6 and TRBJ1-1; D remains unclear. Trimming pared 0 bases from V and 0 bases from J, leaving 6 bases between. Germline V gene sequence: CDR1 SGHDT, CDR2 YYEEEE. The CDR3 runs 14 residues. The CDR3 DNA reads as TGTGCCAGCAGCTTGGGGCTCCTGAACACTGAAGCTTTCTTT. Protein: CASSLGLLNTEAFF.

This clonotype has ten or more counts. The rearrangement joins TRBV7-9 to TRBJ1-2; 8 positions agree with TRBD1. This CDR3 contains 14 residues. Germline V lookup: CDR1 SEHNR, CDR2 FQNEAQ (reference sequence). The J segment lost 2 bases and the V segment lost 4 bases, leaving 3 bases of the junction unmatched. The CDR3 nucleotides are TGTGCCAGCAGCTCTGGACAGGGCAACTATGGCTACACCTTC. This codes for CASSSGQGNYGYTF.

This clonotype showed up many times. The CDR3 loop reads CASSLRDDTEAFF. The CDR3, as DNA: TGTGCCAGCAGCCTCCGGGACGACACTGAAGCTTTCTTT. V gene TRBV3-1 combines with J gene TRBJ1-1; D is perhaps TRBD1 (5 bases). The V end was cut by 4 bases, the J end by 3 bases, with 9 bases between. The length of the CDR3 is 13 residues. Germline-derived CDR1 and CDR2 are LGHDT and YNNKEL (reference sequence). Together with reference TRBV3-1 and TRBJ1-1, the CDR3 gives the full variable domain: DTAVSQTPKYLVTQMGNDKSIKCEQNLGHDTMYWYKQDSKKFLKIMFSYNNKELIINETVPNRFSPKSPDKAHLNLHINSLELGDSAVYFCASSLRDDTEAFFGQGTRLTVV.

There are many counts of this clonotype. The chain combines TRBV28 with TRBJ1-1; maybe TRBD1 (5 bases). The V and J ends lost 3 bases and 0 bases respectively, with 17 bases between them. The germline gives CDR1 MDHEN, CDR2 SYDVKM. The CDR3 is 17 amino acids. CDR3 loop: CASSFPRGRTVNTEAFF. CDR3 in DNA: TGTGCCAGCAGTTTCCCCCGGGGCCGGACCGTGAACACTGAAGCTTTCTTT.

In its sample, this clonotype was seen many times. The genes are TRBV20-1 and TRBJ1-5, with no clear D. Trimming took 1 base from V and 6 from J, leaving 7 bases between them. This CDR3 comprises 12 residues. Germline CDR1 DFQATT, CDR2 SNEGSKA (reference sequence). CDR3 in DNA: TGCAGTGCTAGAGTAGGTTCTCAGCCCCAGCATTTT. Amino acids: CSARVGSQPQHF.

This clonotype was observed a handful of times. This sequence joins TRBV27 and TRBJ1-2; D is unclear. This CDR3 region has 15 residues. V was pared by 8 bases and J by 4 bases, with 20 bases between. CDR1 MNHEY and CDR2 SMNVEV come from the germline V gene (reference sequence). CDR3 nucleotide sequence: TGTGCCAGCGCCTCTCTGCTGGTTGGGTCCTATGGCTACACCTTC. Its translation is CASASLLVGSYGYTF.

This clonotype was detected many times. The chain couples TRBV12-3 or TRBV12-4 to TRBJ2-5, with D possibly TRBD2 on 5 matching bases. V lost 4 bases and J 7 bases, leaving 19 bases between the germline ends. This CDR3 is 15 amino acids long. As DNA, the CDR3 is TGTGCCAGCAGTTCCTACTCGGACTCCCTGAGGACCCAGTACTTC. Its translation is CASSSYSDSLRTQYF.